The next 13 T cell receptor beta chains were all read from a single sample in a study of T cells expressing NK-cell markers. No DNA is given; TCRdb re-called the 5' RACE reads and lists each CDR3 protein once. The sample table sets out roughly 390,000 distinct CDR3 sequences. The sequencing input was blood T cells: a sorted CD56 or NKG2C T cell subset, CD4+ or CD8+ T cells, or bulk PBMC T cells (not recorded which). The receptors were gathered from a woman between 50 and 59 years old in good health.

CDR3 amino acids: CASRPSGSPNTGELFF. The V gene is TRBV5-1, the J gene TRBJ2-2; the D call of TRBD2 rests on TCRdb alone, since no DNA is present to check it. The CDR3 runs to 16 residues. CDR1 SGHRS and CDR2 YFSETQ come from the germline V gene.

The chain employs TRBV6-6 and TRBJ2-5; TCRdb's D call of TRBD1 is untestable without DNA. Germline loops: CDR1 MNHNY, CDR2 SVGAGI (reference sequence). The CDR3 length is 14 residues. CDR3 residues: CASSYGGPQETQYF.

The chain recombines TRBV24-1 with TRBJ2-1; TCRdb lists TRBD2, though no DNA is available to test this call. Germline CDR1 and CDR2: KGHDR and SFDVKD. The length of the CDR3 is 21 residues. CDR3 region: CATSDTRLAGDVPSSYNEQFF.

The chain combines TRBV24-1 with TRBJ1-2; the TCRdb call, TRBD1, lacks DNA for checking. Germline-derived CDR1 and CDR2 are KGHDR and SFDVKD. The CDR3 extends over 14 amino acids. CDR3 region: CATSDTHRAYGYTF.

The rearrangement joins TRBV9 to TRBJ2-1; the TCRdb D gene call, TRBD2, has no DNA to confirm it. The CDR3 consists of 16 residues. Germline values: CDR1 SGDLS, CDR2 YYNGEE. CDR3 sequence reads: CASSVATGGRENEQFF.

The chain couples TRBV5-1 to TRBJ2-3; with no DNA, the TCRdb D assignment of TRBD1 cannot be verified. This CDR3 is 14 amino acids long. Germline CDR1 and CDR2: SGHRS and YFSETQ. CDR3 sequence reads: CASHGGHPTDTQYF.

This chain uses TRBV6-5 with TRBJ2-1; TCRdb lists TRBD2, though no DNA is available to test this call. The CDR3 sequence is 11 residues long. CDR1 and CDR2 (germline): MNHEY, SVGAGI. CDR3 amino acids: CASTNGREQFF.

This chain uses TRBV5-5 with TRBJ2-3; TCRdb proposes TRBD2, but this gene call is untestable without DNA. Germline values: CDR1 SGHKS, CDR2 YYEKEE (reference sequence). The CDR3 loop spans 15 amino acids. This chain's CDR3 is CASSVTGGGIHTQYF.

The chain recombines TRBV29-1 with TRBJ2-7; the TCRdb D gene call, TRBD2, has no DNA to confirm it. This CDR3 contains 14 residues. Germline V gene lookup returns CDR1 SQVTM and CDR2 ANQGSEA. The CDR3 region is CSVGSSGSSREQYF.

V and J are TRBV2 and TRBJ2-7; the TCRdb D gene call, TRBD2, has no DNA to confirm it. This CDR3 spans 16 amino acids. Germline V gene lookup returns CDR1 SNHLY and CDR2 FYNNEI. The CDR3 loop is CASSGRLAGGQGEQYF.

V usage is TRBV12-3 or TRBV12-4 and J usage is TRBJ1-1; the TCRdb D gene call, TRBD1, has no DNA to confirm it. This CDR3 is built from 13 residues. Here the CDR3 reads CASLVGLGTEAFF.

This chain links TRBV30 with TRBJ1-2. Germline lookup yields CDR1 GTSNPN and CDR2 SVGIG (reference sequence). The CDR3 extends over 11 amino acids. The CDR3 sequence is CAWSVLNGYTF.

The chain carries TRBV5-1 and TRBJ2-1; TCRdb returns TRBD1, unconfirmable since there is no DNA. In germline, CDR1 is SGHRS, CDR2 YFSETQ. The CDR3 is 16 residues long. The CDR3 loop reads CASSLSSGRIDNEQFF.